These 24 T cell receptor beta chains originate from one sample sequenced in a study of T cell responses to AZD1222 COVID-19 vaccine. Assay used: immunoSEQ multiplex PCR; TCRdb lists only in-frame clones, some missing. The sample has some 170,000 clones; about 87% are singletons. The starting material was peripheral blood, obtained 28 days after the second dose of the MenACWY control vaccine. The receptors stem from an adult who received the MenACWY meningococcal vaccine as a control.

The rearrangement links TRBV12-3 or TRBV12-4 to TRBJ1-6; D ambiguous. Trimming left V 4 bases short and J 9 bases short, with 10 bases between. This CDR3 has 13 residues. CDR3 DNA: TGTGCCAGCAGTTCCCCTACAGTTTCACCCCTCCACTTT. It specifies CASSSPTVSPLHF.

There are a few counts of this clone. The chain uses TRBV24-1 and TRBJ2-7; D gene unclear. The CDR3 contains 12 residues. The germline V gene encodes CDR1 KGHDR and CDR2 SFDVKD. Trimming left V 3 bases short and J 5 bases short, with 7 bases between. The CDR3 region is CATSDRSHEQYF. Here the CDR3 DNA reads TGTGCCACCAGTGATCGTAGCCACGAGCAGTACTTC.

The gene calls are TRBV9 and TRBJ2-5, with TRBD1 matching 7 bases. Germline V lookup: CDR1 SGDLS, CDR2 YYNGEE. CDR3 size: 16 residues. The J segment lost 5 bases and the V segment lost 3 bases, leaving 13 bases of the junction unmatched. In nucleotides, the CDR3 is TGTGCCAGCAGCGGAAGAACAGGGGTGGGGCACGAGACCCAGTACTTC. This translates into CASSGRTGVGHETQYF.

V usage is TRBV3-1 (or the pseudogene TRBV3-2) and J usage is TRBJ2-5; D remains unclear. Germline lookup yields CDR1 LGHDT and CDR2 YNNKEL (reference sequence). Deletions cut 5 bases from V and 2 bases from J, with 12 bases between. The CDR3 sequence is 14 residues long. The chain's CDR3 is CASSLHTLQETQYF. CDR3 nucleotide sequence: TGTGCCAGCAGCTTACACACTCTTCAAGAGACCCAGTACTTC.

The chain couples TRBV27 to TRBJ2-7; 10 bases match TRBD1. V shed 4 bases, J shed 4 bases, and the junction held 7 bases outside the gene matches. The length of the CDR3 is 15 residues. Germline assignment: CDR1 MNHEY and CDR2 SMNVEV (reference sequence). CDR3 sequence: CASSWLTGGLYEQYF. In DNA, the CDR3 is TGTGCCAGCAGTTGGCTGACAGGGGGCCTGTACGAGCAGTACTTC.

The chain couples TRBV11-2 to TRBJ1-2; tentative D call: TRBD1 (5 bases). The germline gives CDR1 SGHAT, CDR2 FQNNGV. The CDR3 runs 14 residues. Trimming removed 0 bases from V and 4 bases from J, with 9 bases in between. This chain's CDR3 is CASSLEDSVYGYTF. Written as DNA, the CDR3 is TGTGCCAGCAGCTTAGAAGACAGCGTCTATGGCTACACCTTC.

The rearrangement uses TRBV27 and TRBJ1-1, with D unresolved. Trimming shortened V by 5 bases and J by 3 bases, and 16 bases separated the two germline ends. Germline values: CDR1 MNHEY, CDR2 SMNVEV (reference sequence). The CDR3 runs 15 residues. The CDR3 DNA reads as TGTGCCAGCAGTCCTCCCCCGGGATTGGACACTGAAGCTTTCTTT. Amino acids: CASSPPPGLDTEAFF.

The chain has TRBV18 and TRBJ2-7, with D perhaps matching TRBD1 or TRBD2 (6 bases each). V lost 5 bases and J 2 bases, leaving 13 bases between the germline ends. The CDR3 is 14 amino acids. Germline assignment: CDR1 KGHSH and CDR2 LQKENI. Here the CDR3 DNA reads TGTGCCAGCTCAGAAGGGGGGTTTGCCTACGAGCAGTACTTC. Protein sequence: CASSEGGFAYEQYF. The full variable domain, completed using reference TRBV18 and TRBJ2-7, is NAGVMQNPRHLVRRRGQEARLRCSPMKGHSHVYWYRQLPEEGLKFMVYLQKENIIDESGMPKERFSAEFPKEGPSILRIQQVVRGDSAAYFCASSEGGFAYEQYFGPGTRLTVT.

The chain couples TRBV10-1 to TRBJ2-1, with 11 bases aligning to TRBD2. Germline V gives CDR1 WNHNN, CDR2 SYGVQD (reference sequence). The V segment lost 6 bases and the J segment 3 bases; nucleotides outside the gene matches: 4. The CDR3 sequence is 15 residues long. The CDR3 region is CASSIGTSGYNEQFF. CDR3 coding DNA: TGCGCCAGCAGCATCGGGACTAGCGGCTACAATGAGCAGTTCTTC.

To note about this clone: One end of the junction is discordant with germline, which a read error may explain. The gene calls are TRBV6-1 and TRBJ2-7, with D uncertain. Germline V lookup: CDR1 MNHNS, CDR2 SASEGT. The CDR3 is 14 amino acids. The CDR3 region has the DNA TGTGCCAGCGGTGAAACGTCGGGCAGGCTCGAGCAGTACTTC. It encodes CASGETSGRLEQYF.

The rearrangement joins TRBV5-1 to TRBJ2-2, with 9 bases that match TRBD1. The germline CDR1 and CDR2 sequences are SGHRS and YFSETQ. V shed 0 bases and J 5 bases; nucleotides not matched to a gene: 2. This CDR3 spans 15 amino acids. The CDR3 nucleotides are TGCGCCAGCAGCTTGGTGACAGGGGGAACCGGGGAGCTGTTTTTT. As protein: CASSLVTGGTGELFF.

This clone has only a few counts. At one end the junction does not follow the germline gene, possibly because of a read error. The J gene is TRBJ1-1, the V gene TRBV12-3 or TRBV12-4; 7 bases match TRBD1. This CDR3 has 12 amino acids. The CDR3: CASSWGDPGQQF. CDR3 nucleotides: TGTGCCAGCAGTTGGGGGGATCCGGGACAGCAATTT.

The chain employs TRBV2 and TRBJ2-3; a weak D match, TRBD1 (5 bases). The CDR3 spans 17 residues. Germline V CDR1 and CDR2: SNHLY, FYNNEI. The V end was cut by 3 bases, the J end by 0 bases, with 16 bases between. CDR3 amino acids: CASSDRQGFSSTDTQYF. For the CDR3, the DNA is TGTGCCAGCAGTGACAGGCAGGGCTTCTCTAGCACAGATACGCAGTATTTT. Full variable domain (remainder filled in from reference TRBV2 and TRBJ2-3): EPEVTQTPSHQVTQMGQEVILRCVPISNHLYFYWYRQILGQKVEFLVSFYNNEISEKSEIFDDQFSVERPDGSNFTLKIRSTKLEDSAMYFCASSDRQGFSSTDTQYFGPGTRLTVL.

The chain couples TRBV3-1 (or the pseudogene TRBV3-2) to TRBJ2-5; a weak D match, TRBD2 (7 bases). This CDR3 has 17 amino acids. CDR1 and CDR2 (germline): LGHDT, YNNKEL (reference sequence). Between the trimmed V and J ends, which lost 1 base and 1 base, there was a span of 16 bases. The chain's CDR3 is CASSQGVGGGGQETQYF. The DNA of the CDR3 is TGTGCCAGCAGCCAAGGGGTTGGGGGAGGGGGCCAAGAGACCCAGTACTTC.

In its sample, this clone was seen once. The V and J genes are TRBV19 and TRBJ2-2; 11 bases are shared with TRBD2. Germline loops: CDR1 LNHDA, CDR2 SQIVND (reference sequence). V shed 7 bases, J shed 8 bases, and the junction held 15 bases outside the gene matches. This CDR3 is 17 amino acids long. CDR3 protein: CASTLGVAGGPYGELFF. In nucleotides, the CDR3 is TGTGCCAGTACCCTCGGGGTAGCGGGAGGGCCTTATGGGGAGCTGTTTTTT. Based on the CDR3 plus reference TRBV19 and TRBJ2-2, the full variable domain is DGGITQSPKYLFRKEGQNVTLSCEQNLNHDAMYWYRQDPGQGLRLIYYSQIVNDFQKGDIAEGYSVSREKKESFPLTVTSAQKNPTAFYLCASTLGVAGGPYGELFFGEGSRLTVL.

The chain recombines TRBV7-9 with TRBJ2-7, with 7 bases fitting TRBD1. Germline V gene data show CDR1 as SEHNR and CDR2 as FQNEAQ (reference sequence). The CDR3 sequence is 13 residues long. V gave up 4 bases and J gave up 1 base; unmatched junction bases: 1. CDR3 sequence (DNA): TGTGCCAGCAGCTGGGGACAGTCCTACGAGCAGTACTTC. The encoded protein is CASSWGQSYEQYF.

This chain connects TRBV28 to TRBJ2-7; D gene unclear. Trimming removed 7 bases from V and 3 bases from J, with 16 bases in between. Germline V CDR1 and CDR2: MDHEN, SYDVKM. The CDR3 spans 14 residues. CDR3 coding DNA: TGTGCCAGCAAGGGAACGCAGGTAATCTACGAGCAGTACTTC. It specifies CASKGTQVIYEQYF.

DNA of the CDR3: TGTGCCAGCAGCTTGTATCTGGGGAATACTGAAGCTTTCTTT. Amino acids: CASSLYLGNTEAFF. This chain joins TRBV5-5 and TRBJ1-1; D is unclear. Trimming left V 1 base short and J 5 bases short, with 12 bases between. Germline V lookup: CDR1 SGHKS, CDR2 YYEKEE (reference sequence). The CDR3 is made up of 14 amino acids.

The V gene is TRBV29-1, the J gene TRBJ1-2, with 8 bases that match TRBD1. Per germline, CDR1 SQVTM and CDR2 ANQGSEA. The CDR3 length is 13 residues. V dropped 5 bases and J dropped 8; count of bases not matched to a gene: 10. CDR3 loop: CSVKGQGAEGYTF. The CDR3 DNA reads as TGCAGCGTTAAGGGGCAGGGGGCTGAGGGCTACACCTTC.

The chain is built from TRBV28 and TRBJ2-3, with TRBD1 matching over 8 bases. V shed 5 bases and J 4 bases; nucleotides not matched to a gene: 8. The germline CDR1 and CDR2 sequences are MDHEN and SYDVKM. This CDR3 is 15 amino acids long. Written as DNA, the CDR3 is TGTGCCAGCAGTAATGCAGGGGGCTTCTCAGATACGCAGTATTTT. It specifies CASSNAGGFSDTQYF.

For the CDR3, the DNA is TGTGCCAGCAATAAAACCCATAGCAATCAGCCCCAGCATTTT. This encodes CASNKTHSNQPQHF. This chain uses TRBV12-1 with TRBJ1-5. TRBV12-1 is marked as a pseudogene. The CDR3 consists of 14 residues.

The chain is built from TRBV3-1 (or the pseudogene TRBV3-2) and TRBJ2-7; 7 positions match TRBD2. Germline V gene lookup returns CDR1 LGHDT and CDR2 YNNKEL (reference sequence). The V gene end was trimmed by 4 bases and the J gene end by 6 bases; junction bases not matched to a gene: 9. The CDR3 sequence is 14 residues long. The CDR3 reads CASSLRTRGAEQYF. The CDR3 DNA follows: TGTGCCAGCAGCCTCCGGACTAGGGGCGCCGAGCAGTACTTC.

This chain connects TRBV5-4 to TRBJ1-2; TRBD1 is a possible D gene (5 bases). V gave up 2 bases and J gave up 5 bases, with 13 bases separating them. This CDR3 has 14 amino acids. From germline, CDR1 is SGHNT and CDR2 YYREEE (reference sequence). CDR3 region: CASSLGTEIYGYTF. CDR3 bases: TGTGCCAGCAGCTTAGGGACGGAAATTTATGGCTACACCTTC. The full variable domain, rest sourced from reference TRBV5-4 and TRBJ1-2, is ETGVTQSPTHLIKTRGQQVTLRCSSQSGHNTVSWYQQALGQGPQFIFQYYREEENGRGNFPPRFSGLQFPNYSSELNVNALELDDSALYLCASSLGTEIYGYTFGSGTRLTVV.

The chain carries TRBV5-1 and TRBJ1-1; D call uncertain. V lost 4 bases, J lost 8 bases, and 15 bases lay in between. The CDR3 runs 13 residues. The germline V gene has CDR1 SGHRS and CDR2 YFSETQ. The CDR3 coding sequence is TGCGCCAGCAGCCCCGGCCGGCCATTGGAAGCTTTCTTT. Residues: CASSPGRPLEAFF. Full variable domain (outside the CDR3, taken from reference TRBV5-1 and TRBJ1-1): KAGVTQTPRYLIKTRGQQVTLSCSPISGHRSVSWYQQTPGQGLQFLFEYFSETQRNKGNFPGRFSGRQFSNSRSEMNVSTLELGDSALYLCASSPGRPLEAFFGQGTRLTVV.